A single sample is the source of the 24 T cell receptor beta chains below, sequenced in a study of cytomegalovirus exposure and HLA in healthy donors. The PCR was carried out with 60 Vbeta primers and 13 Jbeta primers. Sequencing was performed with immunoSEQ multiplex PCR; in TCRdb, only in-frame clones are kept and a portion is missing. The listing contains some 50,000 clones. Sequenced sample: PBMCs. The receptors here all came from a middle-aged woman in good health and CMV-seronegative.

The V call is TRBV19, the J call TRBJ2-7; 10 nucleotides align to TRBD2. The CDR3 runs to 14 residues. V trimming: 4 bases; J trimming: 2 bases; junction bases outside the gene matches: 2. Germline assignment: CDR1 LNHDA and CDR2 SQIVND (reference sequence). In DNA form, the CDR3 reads TGTGCCAGTAGTACACTAGCGGGAACCTACGAGCAGTACTTC. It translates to CASSTLAGTYEQYF.

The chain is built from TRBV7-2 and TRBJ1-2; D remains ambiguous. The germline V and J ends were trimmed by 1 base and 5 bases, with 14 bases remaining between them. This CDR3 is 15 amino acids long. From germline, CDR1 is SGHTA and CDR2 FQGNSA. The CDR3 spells CASSLDSTVLYGYTF. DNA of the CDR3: TGTGCCAGCAGCTTAGACTCCACAGTCCTTTATGGCTACACCTTC.

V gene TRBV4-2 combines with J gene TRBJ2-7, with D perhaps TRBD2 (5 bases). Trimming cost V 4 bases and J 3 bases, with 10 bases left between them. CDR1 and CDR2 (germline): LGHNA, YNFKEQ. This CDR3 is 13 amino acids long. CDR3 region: CASSRGLNYEQYF. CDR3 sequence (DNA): TGTGCCAGCAGCCGCGGGCTCAACTACGAGCAGTACTTC.

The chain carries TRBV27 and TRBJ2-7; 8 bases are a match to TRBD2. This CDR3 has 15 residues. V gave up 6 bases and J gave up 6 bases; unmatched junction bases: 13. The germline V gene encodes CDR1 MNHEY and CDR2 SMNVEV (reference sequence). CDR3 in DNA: TGTGCCAGCAGGCTCGACATCCTCCGGGAGGGCGAGCAGTACTTC. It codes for CASRLDILREGEQYF.

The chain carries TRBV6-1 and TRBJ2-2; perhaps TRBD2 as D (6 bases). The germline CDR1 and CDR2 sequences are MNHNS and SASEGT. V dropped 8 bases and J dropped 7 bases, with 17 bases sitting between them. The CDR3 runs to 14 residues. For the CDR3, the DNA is TGTGCCAGCCGAGGCCTAGCGCGTGTCGGGGAGCTGTTTTTT. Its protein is CASRGLARVGELFF.

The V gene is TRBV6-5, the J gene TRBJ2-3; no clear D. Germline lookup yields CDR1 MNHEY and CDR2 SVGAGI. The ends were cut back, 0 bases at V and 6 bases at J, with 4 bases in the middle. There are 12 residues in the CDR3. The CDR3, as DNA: TGTGCCAGCAGTTACTCCGGGGATACGCAGTATTTT. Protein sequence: CASSYSGDTQYF.

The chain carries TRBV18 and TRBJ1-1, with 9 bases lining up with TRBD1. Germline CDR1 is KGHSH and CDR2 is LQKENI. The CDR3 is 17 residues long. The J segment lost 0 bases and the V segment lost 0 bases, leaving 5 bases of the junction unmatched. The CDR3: CASSPPGTGNMNTEAFF. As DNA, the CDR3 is TGTGCCAGCTCACCACCCGGGACAGGGAACATGAACACTGAAGCTTTCTTT.

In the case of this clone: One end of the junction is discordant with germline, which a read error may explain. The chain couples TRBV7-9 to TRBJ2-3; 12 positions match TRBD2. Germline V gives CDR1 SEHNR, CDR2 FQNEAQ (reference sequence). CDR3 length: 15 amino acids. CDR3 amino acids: CASSLPSGRVDKQYF. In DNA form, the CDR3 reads TGTGCCAGCAGCTTACCTAGCGGGAGGGTAGATAAGCAGTATTTT.

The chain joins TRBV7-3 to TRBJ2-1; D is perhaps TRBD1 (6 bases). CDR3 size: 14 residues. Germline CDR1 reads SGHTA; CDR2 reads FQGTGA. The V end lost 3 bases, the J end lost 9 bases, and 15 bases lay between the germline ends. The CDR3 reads CASSLGHGYGEQFF. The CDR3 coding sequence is TGTGCCAGCAGCTTGGGACACGGTTACGGTGAGCAGTTCTTC.

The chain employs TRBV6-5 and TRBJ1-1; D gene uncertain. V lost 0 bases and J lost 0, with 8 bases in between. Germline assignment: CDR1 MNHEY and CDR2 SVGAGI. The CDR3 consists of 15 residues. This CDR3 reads CASSYSGGLNTEAFF. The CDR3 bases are TGTGCCAGCAGTTACTCTGGCGGGCTGAACACTGAAGCTTTCTTT.

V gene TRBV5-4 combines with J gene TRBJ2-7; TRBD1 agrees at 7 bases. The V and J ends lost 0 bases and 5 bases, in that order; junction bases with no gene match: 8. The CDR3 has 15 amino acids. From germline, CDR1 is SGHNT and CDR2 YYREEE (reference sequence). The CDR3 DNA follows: TGTGCCAGCAGCTTGGCGGGGACAGCAGGGAACGAGCAGTACTTC. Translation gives CASSLAGTAGNEQYF.

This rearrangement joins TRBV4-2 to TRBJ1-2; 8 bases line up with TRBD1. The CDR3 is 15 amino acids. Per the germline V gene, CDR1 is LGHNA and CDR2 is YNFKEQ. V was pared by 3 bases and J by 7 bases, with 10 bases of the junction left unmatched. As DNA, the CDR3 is TGTGCCAGCAGCCAGACGGACAGGGTCCACTCTGGCTACACCTTC. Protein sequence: CASSQTDRVHSGYTF.

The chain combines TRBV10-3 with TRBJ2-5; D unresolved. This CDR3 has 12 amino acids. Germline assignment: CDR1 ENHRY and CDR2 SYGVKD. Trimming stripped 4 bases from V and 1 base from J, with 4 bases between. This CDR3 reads CAISGSQETQYF. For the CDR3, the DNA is TGTGCCATCAGTGGGAGCCAAGAGACCCAGTACTTC.

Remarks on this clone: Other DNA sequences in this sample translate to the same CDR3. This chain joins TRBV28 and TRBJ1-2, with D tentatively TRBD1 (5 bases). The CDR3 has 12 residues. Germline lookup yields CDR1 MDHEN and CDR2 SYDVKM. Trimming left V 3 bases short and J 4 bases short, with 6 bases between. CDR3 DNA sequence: TGTGCCAGCAGTTTGCAGGGCTATGGCTACACCTTC. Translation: CASSLQGYGYTF.

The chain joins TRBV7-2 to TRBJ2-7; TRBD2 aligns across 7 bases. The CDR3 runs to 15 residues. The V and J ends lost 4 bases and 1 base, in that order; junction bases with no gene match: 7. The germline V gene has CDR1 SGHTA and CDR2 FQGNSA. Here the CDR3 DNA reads TGTGCCAGCAGCTCCGCACTAGCGTTGTCCTACGAGCAGTACTTC. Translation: CASSSALALSYEQYF.

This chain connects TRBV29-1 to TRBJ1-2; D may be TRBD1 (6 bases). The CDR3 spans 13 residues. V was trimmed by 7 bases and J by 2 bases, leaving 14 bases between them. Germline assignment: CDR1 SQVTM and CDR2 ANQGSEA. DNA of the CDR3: TGCAGCGAAAGGGGGGGGCAAAACTATGGCTACACCTTC. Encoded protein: CSERGGQNYGYTF.

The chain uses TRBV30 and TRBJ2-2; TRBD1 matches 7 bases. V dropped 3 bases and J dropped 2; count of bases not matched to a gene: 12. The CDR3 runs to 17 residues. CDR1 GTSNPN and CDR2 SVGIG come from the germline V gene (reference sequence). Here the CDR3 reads CAWRMRGGHPNTGELFF. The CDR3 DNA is TGTGCCTGGAGAATGAGAGGGGGCCATCCTAACACCGGGGAGCTGTTTTTT.

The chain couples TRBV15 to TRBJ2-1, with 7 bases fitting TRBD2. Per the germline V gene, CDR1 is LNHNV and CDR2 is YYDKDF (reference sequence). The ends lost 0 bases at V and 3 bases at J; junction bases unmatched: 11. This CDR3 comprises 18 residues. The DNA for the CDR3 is TGTGCCACCAGCAGAGATCCCCTAGAAGCGGGACTCTACAATGAGCAGTTCTTC. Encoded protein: CATSRDPLEAGLYNEQFF.

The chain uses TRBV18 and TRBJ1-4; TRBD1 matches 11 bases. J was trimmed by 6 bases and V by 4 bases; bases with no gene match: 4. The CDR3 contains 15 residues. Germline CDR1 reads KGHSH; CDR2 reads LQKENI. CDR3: CASSRTGGVYEKLFF. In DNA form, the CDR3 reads TGTGCCAGCTCACGGACAGGGGGCGTATATGAAAAACTGTTTTTT.

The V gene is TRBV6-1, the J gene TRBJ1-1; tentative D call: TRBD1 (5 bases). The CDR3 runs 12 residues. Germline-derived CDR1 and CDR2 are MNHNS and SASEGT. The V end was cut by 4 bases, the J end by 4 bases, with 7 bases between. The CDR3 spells CASSARGTEAFF. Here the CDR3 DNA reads TGTGCCAGCAGTGCTAGGGGCACTGAAGCTTTCTTT.

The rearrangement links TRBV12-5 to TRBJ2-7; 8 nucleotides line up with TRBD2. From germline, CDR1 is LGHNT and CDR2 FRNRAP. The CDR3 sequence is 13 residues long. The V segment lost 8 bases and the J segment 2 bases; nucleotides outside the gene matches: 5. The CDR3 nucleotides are TGTGCTAGTTCAGCGGGAGAGACCTACGAGCAGTACTTC. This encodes CASSAGETYEQYF.

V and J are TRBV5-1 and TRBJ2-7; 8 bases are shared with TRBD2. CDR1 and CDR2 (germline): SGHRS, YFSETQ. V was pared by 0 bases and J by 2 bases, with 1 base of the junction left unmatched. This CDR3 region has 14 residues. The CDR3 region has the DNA TGCGCCAGCAGCTTGGCAGCGGGAGCCTACGAGCAGTACTTC. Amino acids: CASSLAAGAYEQYF.

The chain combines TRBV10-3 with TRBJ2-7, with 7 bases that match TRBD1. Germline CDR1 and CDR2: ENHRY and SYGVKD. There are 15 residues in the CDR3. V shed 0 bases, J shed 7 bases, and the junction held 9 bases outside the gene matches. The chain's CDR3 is CAISESTTGFGEQYF. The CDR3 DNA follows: TGTGCCATCAGTGAGTCGACGACAGGGTTTGGGGAGCAGTACTTC.

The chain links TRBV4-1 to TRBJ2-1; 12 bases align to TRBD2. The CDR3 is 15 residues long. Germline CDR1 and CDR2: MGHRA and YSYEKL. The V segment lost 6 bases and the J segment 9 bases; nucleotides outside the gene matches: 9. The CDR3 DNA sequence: TGCGCCAGCAGTCCCAGACTAGCGGGAGATGGTGAGCAGTTCTTC. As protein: CASSPRLAGDGEQFF.